The next 29 T cell receptor beta chains were all read from a single sample in a study of T cells in lung cancer brain metastases. Data came from immunoSEQ multiplex PCR; TCRdb stores just in-frame clones and leaves some out. Among around 4,700 clones listed, approximately 90% were seen once. The sample taken for sequencing was tumor tissue from the primary lung tumor. The origin of the receptors is a woman between 45 and 65 years old with non-small cell lung cancer.

Remarks on this clone: The germline gene is not matched at one end of the junction; a read error may be the cause. The V call is TRBV30, the J call TRBJ2-5, with TRBD2 matching over 14 bases. Germline assignment: CDR1 GTSNPN and CDR2 SVGIG (reference sequence). CDR3 length: 17 residues. CDR3: CAWRGPGTSGSQETQYF. The CDR3 region has the DNA TGCGCCTGGAGAGGCCCCGGGACTAGCGGGAGCCAAGAGACCCAGTACTTC.

Written as DNA, the CDR3 is TGTGCCAGCAAACCCGCAGGGGCGGGTGGGAATGAGCAGTTCTTC. The encoded protein is CASKPAGAGGNEQFF. The rearrangement links TRBV7-9 to TRBJ2-1, with D tentatively TRBD1 (6 bases). This CDR3 region has 15 residues. The germline V gene has CDR1 SEHNR and CDR2 FQNEAQ (reference sequence). V gave up 7 bases and J gave up 7 bases, with 20 bases separating them.

This chain links TRBV4-1 with TRBJ1-6; D is ambiguous. Germline CDR1 and CDR2: MGHRA and YSYEKL. V lost 1 base and J 10 bases, leaving 14 bases between the germline ends. This CDR3 is 15 amino acids long. DNA for the CDR3: TGCGCCAGCAGCCAAGCCGCCGTACCCAGCTCACCCCTCCACTTT. It is translated as CASSQAAVPSSPLHF.

This rearrangement joins TRBV5-4 to TRBJ1-6; 7 nucleotides agree with TRBD1. Germline lookup yields CDR1 SGHNT and CDR2 YYREEE (reference sequence). The ends lost 4 bases at V and 8 bases at J; junction bases unmatched: 9. CDR3 size: 15 residues. CDR3 coding DNA: TGTGCCAGCAGCCAGGGGGGAGAGAAGGATTCACCCCTCCACTTT. Its translation: CASSQGGEKDSPLHF.

The chain couples TRBV18 to TRBJ1-3; D is unresolved. The V gene's germline CDR1 is KGHSH and CDR2 LQKENI. This CDR3 contains 13 residues. V was cut by 5 bases and J by 2 bases, with 7 bases left in between. CDR3 in amino acids: CASSVRTGNTIYF. Written as DNA, the CDR3 is TGTGCCAGCTCAGTTCGGACTGGAAACACCATATATTTT.

The chain employs TRBV5-1 and TRBJ2-5; D remains ambiguous. V was cut by 4 bases and J by 1 base, with 17 bases left in between. CDR3 length: 16 amino acids. Germline loops: CDR1 SGHRS, CDR2 YFSETQ. The CDR3 DNA reads TGCGCCAGCAGCACTAAGAGGACGGCGACCCAAGAGACCCAGTACTTC. Protein sequence: CASSTKRTATQETQYF.

The chain is built from TRBV14 and TRBJ1-2, with TRBD1 as a possible D gene (5 bases). The CDR3 runs to 12 residues. The germline V gene encodes CDR1 SGHDN and CDR2 FVKESK. V lost 5 bases and J lost 8, with 12 bases in between. In nucleotides, the CDR3 is TGTGCCAGCAGCGGGACCCGGCTAGGCTACACCTTC. Protein product: CASSGTRLGYTF.

This sequence joins TRBV7-2 and TRBJ1-5; D call uncertain. With 1 base removed from V and 4 bases from J, the gap between germline ends came to 17 bases. The CDR3 has 17 residues. Germline CDR1 reads SGHTA; CDR2 reads FQGNSA. The CDR3 region has the DNA TGTGCCAGCAGCTTAGTTTTAGTAGCCGATCGAAATCAGCCCCAGCATTTT. This sequence encodes CASSLVLVADRNQPQHF.

The V call is TRBV5-3, the J call TRBJ2-3, with 7 bases fitting TRBD2. TRBV5-3 belongs to the ORF category, with a function that is uncertain. V dropped 0 bases and J dropped 2; count of bases not matched to a gene: 3. The CDR3 is 15 residues long. CDR3 bases: TGTGCCAGAAGCTTGGGACTAGCCCCCACAGATACGCAGTATTTT. Protein: CARSLGLAPTDTQYF.

This clone was observed a handful of times. The chain has TRBV5-4 and TRBJ1-1; unclear D gene. The V end was cut by 0 bases, the J end by 1 base, with 4 bases between. There are 13 residues in the CDR3. Germline assignment: CDR1 SGHNT and CDR2 YYREEE (reference sequence). CDR3 residues: CASSLDQNTEAFF. CDR3 DNA: TGTGCCAGCAGCTTGGACCAGAACACTGAAGCTTTCTTT.

This chain uses TRBV5-1 with TRBJ2-7; D remains unclear. The CDR3 runs 14 residues. Germline V gene data show CDR1 as SGHRS and CDR2 as YFSETQ. Trimming cost V 1 base and J 1 base, with 9 bases left between them. CDR3 loop: CASSLRFRSYEQYF. CDR3 DNA: TGCGCCAGCAGCTTGAGGTTTCGGTCCTACGAGCAGTACTTC.

The chain uses TRBV6-5 and TRBJ1-1; no clear D gene. Per germline, CDR1 MNHEY and CDR2 SVGAGI. CDR3 size: 11 residues. V was trimmed by 8 bases and J by 1 base, leaving 5 bases between them. In DNA form, the CDR3 reads TGTGCCAGCCTCGGGAACACTGAAGCTTTCTTT. This encodes CASLGNTEAFF.

CDR3 in amino acids: CASRRDRDDEKLFF. CDR3 bases: TGCGCCAGCAGACGGGACAGGGACGATGAAAAACTGTTTTTT. The chain carries TRBV5-1 and TRBJ1-4; TRBD1 matches 9 bases. Germline V gene sequence: CDR1 SGHRS, CDR2 YFSETQ. CDR3 length: 14 residues. V was clipped by 5 bases and J by 6 bases; unmatched bases: 5.

The genes are TRBV18 and TRBJ1-2, with 8 bases that match TRBD1. The V segment lost 1 base and the J segment 4 bases; nucleotides outside the gene matches: 14. The CDR3 has 18 amino acids. Germline V gives CDR1 KGHSH, CDR2 LQKENI. Here the CDR3 reads CASSPQGQDSALGYGYTF. In DNA, the CDR3 is TGTGCCAGCTCACCACAGGGACAGGATTCCGCTCTCGGCTATGGCTACACCTTC. Combining the CDR3 with reference TRBV18 and TRBJ1-2 gives the whole variable domain NAGVMQNPRHLVRRRGQEARLRCSPMKGHSHVYWYRQLPEEGLKFMVYLQKENIIDESGMPKERFSAEFPKEGPSILRIQQVVRGDSAAYFCASSPQGQDSALGYGYTFGSGTRLTVV.

This chain connects TRBV29-1 to TRBJ2-2; D is perhaps TRBD1 (5 bases). Germline values: CDR1 SQVTM, CDR2 ANQGSEA. The CDR3 is 14 amino acids. V lost 3 bases to trimming and J lost 3 bases, with 11 bases between them. CDR3 loop: CSVDTGRDTGELFF. CDR3 bases: TGCAGCGTTGATACAGGAAGGGACACCGGGGAGCTGTTTTTT.

This sequence joins TRBV27 and TRBJ2-3; 9 bases match TRBD2. Per germline, CDR1 MNHEY and CDR2 SMNVEV (reference sequence). The CDR3 spans 16 residues. V lost 5 bases and J lost 2; bases outside the gene matches: 8. CDR3 nucleotides: TGTGCCAGCAGTCACTCTAGCGGGATAGCCACAGATACGCAGTATTTT. Translating gives CASSHSSGIATDTQYF.

The chain uses TRBV4-2 and TRBJ1-1, with D hard to call. Germline-derived CDR1 and CDR2 are LGHNA and YNFKEQ. CDR3 length: 15 residues. Trimming removed 0 bases at V and 5 bases at J, with 13 bases between. The CDR3 region is CASSQDRRVRTEAFF. CDR3 coding DNA: TGTGCCAGCAGCCAAGATAGAAGGGTAAGGACTGAAGCTTTCTTT.

The chain carries TRBV11-2 and TRBJ2-1; 8 bases map to TRBD1. Germline V gene data show CDR1 as SGHAT and CDR2 as FQNNGV. This CDR3 contains 17 residues. Trimming removed 0 bases from V and 8 bases from J; junction bases left unmatched: 12. This CDR3 reads CASSLDGGQAGWDEQFF. The CDR3, as DNA: TGTGCCAGCAGCTTAGATGGGGGACAGGCGGGTTGGGATGAGCAGTTCTTC. Drawing the rest from reference TRBV11-2 and TRBJ2-1, the complete variable domain is EAGVAQSPRYKIIEKRQSVAFWCNPISGHATLYWYQQILGQGPKLLIQFQNNGVVDDSQLPKDRFSAERLKGVDSTLKIQPAKLEDSAVYLCASSLDGGQAGWDEQFFGPGTRLTVL.

CDR3 protein: CASSPGHPNTGELFF. The CDR3 DNA reads TGCGCCAGCAGCCCGGGACATCCGAACACCGGGGAGCTGTTTTTT. The V and J genes are TRBV5-1 and TRBJ2-2, with D perhaps matching TRBD1 (6 bases). From germline, CDR1 is SGHRS and CDR2 YFSETQ. The CDR3 runs to 15 residues. The V end was cut by 4 bases, the J end by 0 bases, with 10 bases between.

This clone was seen once. The chain joins TRBV2 to TRBJ1-1; no firm D call. The germline CDR1 and CDR2 sequences are SNHLY and FYNNEI. CDR3 size: 15 residues. V shed 7 bases and J shed 0 bases, with 15 bases lying between them. The CDR3 region has the DNA TGTGCCAGCAAGGGTTGGGAGACCTTGAACACTGAAGCTTTCTTT. Residues: CASKGWETLNTEAFF.

This chain uses TRBV30 with TRBJ2-7; a weak D match, TRBD1 (6 bases). Germline-derived CDR1 and CDR2 are GTSNPN and SVGIG (reference sequence). Trimming left V 5 bases short and J 5 bases short, with 16 bases between. The CDR3 has 13 residues. In DNA, the CDR3 is TGTGCCTGGGCCAGGGGTTCTAACCACGAGCAGTACTTC. Its translation: CAWARGSNHEQYF.

For this clone: Sequence at one end of the junction differs from germline and may be a read error. The DNA of the CDR3 is TGTGCCTGGAGCCACAGGAACACCGGGAAGCTGTTTTTT. This sequence encodes CAWSHRNTGKLFF. The genes are TRBV30 and TRBJ2-2, with D perhaps matching TRBD1 or TRBD2 (5 bases each). The CDR3 length is 13 residues. CDR1 and CDR2 from the germline V gene are GTSNPN and SVGIG (reference sequence).

The V gene is TRBV28, the J gene TRBJ1-5, with 7 nucleotides matching TRBD1. Germline-derived CDR1 and CDR2 are MDHEN and SYDVKM. J gave up 0 bases and V 7 bases, and 6 bases lay outside the gene matches. The CDR3 runs 15 residues. DNA of the CDR3: TGTGCCAGCATTAGCAGGGGGAGTAGCAATCAGCCCCAGCATTTT. Its protein product is CASISRGSSNQPQHF.

The chain recombines TRBV19 with TRBJ2-5; TRBD2 might be the D (5 bases). CDR3 length: 18 amino acids. The V gene's germline CDR1 is LNHDA and CDR2 SQIVND (reference sequence). Trimming shortened V by 5 bases and J by 0 bases, and 22 bases separated the two germline ends. For the CDR3, the DNA is TGTGCCAGTAGTTACAACTGGTGGCCGGGGAAGGACCAAGAGACCCAGTACTTC. As protein: CASSYNWWPGKDQETQYF.

V gene TRBV2 combines with J gene TRBJ1-3; D is unclear. CDR1 is SNHLY, CDR2 FYNNEI, per germline. The CDR3 extends over 12 amino acids. The germline V and J ends were trimmed by 0 bases and 7 bases, with 4 bases remaining between them. CDR3 bases: TGTGCCAGCAGTGAAGCGCCTAACACCATATATTTT. Protein product: CASSEAPNTIYF. Supplemented by reference TRBV2 and TRBJ1-3, the full variable domain reads EPEVTQTPSHQVTQMGQEVILRCVPISNHLYFYWYRQILGQKVEFLVSFYNNEISEKSEIFDDQFSVERPDGSNFTLKIRSTKLEDSAMYFCASSEAPNTIYFGEGSWLTVV.

The rearrangement links TRBV7-9 to TRBJ2-3, with 9 bases aligning to TRBD1. The CDR3 has 15 amino acids. V shed 1 base, J shed 3 bases, and the junction held 2 bases outside the gene matches. In germline, CDR1 is SEHNR, CDR2 FQNEAQ (reference sequence). CDR3 sequence: CASSLGGQGTDTQYF. For the CDR3, the DNA is TGTGCCAGCAGCTTAGGGGGACAGGGTACAGATACGCAGTATTTT.

The V call is TRBV19, the J call TRBJ2-3, with 12 bases identical to TRBD2. The CDR3 runs 16 residues. Germline V CDR1 and CDR2: LNHDA, SQIVND (reference sequence). J gave up 6 bases and V 4 bases, and 8 bases lay outside the gene matches. The CDR3 here is CASSSALAGGSDTQYF. CDR3 bases: TGTGCCAGTAGTAGTGCACTAGCGGGAGGCTCGGATACGCAGTATTTT.

The rearrangement links TRBV4-3 to TRBJ1-1; 8 bases line up with TRBD1. The CDR3 has 17 amino acids. J was trimmed by 3 bases and V by 1 base; bases with no gene match: 10. Per germline, CDR1 LGHNA and CDR2 YSLEER. CDR3 amino acids: CASSQVFPQGGDTEAFF. As DNA, the CDR3 is TGCGCCAGCAGCCAAGTTTTCCCACAGGGGGGAGACACTGAAGCTTTCTTT.

This chain links TRBV29-1 with TRBJ2-3; maybe TRBD1 (5 bases). CDR1 SQVTM and CDR2 ANQGSEA come from the germline V gene. This CDR3 contains 13 residues. Trimming cost V 0 bases and J 10 bases, with 14 bases left between them. This CDR3 is CSVEDRGRFAQYF. In DNA form, the CDR3 reads TGCAGCGTTGAAGATAGGGGTCGGTTTGCGCAGTATTTT.